These T cell receptor beta chains were read from a single sample in a study of T-cell memory formation after mild COVID-19. A single record per CDR3 protein comes from TCRdb applying MiXCR to the 5' RACE reads. Altogether about 190,000 distinct CDR3 sequences are present, approximately 16% being singletons, with the ten largest covering 2.4%. What was sequenced was PBMCs or a T cell subset sorted from them (not recorded which). The receptors stem from an adult woman who had mild COVID-19 (a few samples of this study predate the infection). Cell type and time point are not known. The CDR3 runs from the conserved cysteine through the conserved F or W. The D gene is left open where the match is weak. Where a row states a size, it is once, few, many or the class of an expanded clone; other rows omit it.

j_call v_call d_call clone_size cdr3_aa cdr3_nt
TRBJ2-5 TRBV7-2 . few CASSRQGGSQETQYF TGTGCCAGCAGCCGACAGGGAGGGAGCCAAGAGACCCAGTACTTC
TRBJ2-1 TRBV5-1 TRBD2 few CASSLGVAGLNEQFF TGCGCCAGCAGCTTGGGAGTAGCGGGTCTCAATGAGCAGTTCTTC
TRBJ2-1 TRBV7-3 . once CASSLKGSQVREQFF TGTGCCAGCAGCTTAAAGGGATCCCAGGTGAGGGAGCAGTTCTTC
TRBJ2-7 TRBV21-1 . few CASSTSEFYEQYF TGTGCCAGCAGCACTAGCGAATTCTACGAGCAGTACTTC
TRBJ2-4 TRBV3-1 . few CASSDSGGPRNIQYF TGTGCCAGCAGCGATTCGGGGGGCCCAAGGAACATTCAGTACTTC
TRBJ1-2 TRBV5-1 . . CASSSGTAHGYTF TGCGCCAGCAGCTCCGGGACCGCCCATGGCTACACCTTC
TRBJ2-7 TRBV4-2 . . CASSQDQGLSSYEQYF TGTGCCAGCAGCCAAGATCAGGGCTTAAGCTCCTACGAGCAGTACTTC
TRBJ1-5 TRBV20-1 . . CSARAIHGNQPQHF TGCAGTGCTAGGGCAATCCACGGCAATCAGCCCCAGCATTTT
TRBJ1-5 TRBV15 . few CATSRDTGPSGQPQHF TGTGCCACCAGCAGAGATACAGGGCCGTCGGGACAGCCCCAGCATTTT
TRBJ2-1 TRBV20-1 TRBD2 few CSATRGGLASYEQFF TGCAGTGCTACCCGAGGGGGACTAGCCTCTTATGAGCAGTTCTTC
TRBJ1-1 TRBV14 TRBD1 . CASSPLTGQLNTEAFF TGTGCCAGCAGCCCGTTAACGGGACAGCTGAACACTGAAGCTTTCTTT
TRBJ1-2 TRBV2 TRBD1 . CASSELTGDMGYTF TGTGCCAGCAGTGAGTTGACAGGGGATATGGGCTACACCTTC
TRBJ1-2 TRBV9 . few CASSVDRGSVYGYTF TGTGCCAGCAGCGTAGATCGGGGCTCCGTCTATGGCTACACCTTC
TRBJ2-7 TRBV12-3/TRBV12-4 . many CASSLDVGGYEQYF TGTGCCAGCAGTTTGGACGTAGGTGGCTACGAGCAGTACTTC
TRBJ1-3 TRBV2 . . CASETLDGSGSGNTIYF TGTGCCAGCGAGACCCTCGACGGGAGCGGCTCTGGAAACACCATATATTTT
TRBJ2-5 TRBV5-1 TRBD1 many CASSNRTGQETQYF TGCGCCAGCAGCAATCGGACAGGCCAAGAGACCCAGTACTTC
TRBJ1-1 TRBV20-1 TRBD1 few CSARDSGQGSTEAFF TGCAGTGCTAGAGACAGCGGACAGGGGAGCACTGAAGCTTTCTTT
TRBJ1-1 TRBV20-1 TRBD1 . CSARRTGISTEAFF TGCAGTGCGAGAAGGACAGGGATTAGCACTGAAGCTTTCTTT
TRBJ2-2 TRBV27 TRBD2 few CASSSPTSGRVNTGELFF TGTGCCAGCAGTTCCCCCACTAGCGGGAGAGTAAACACCGGGGAGCTGTTTTTT
TRBJ2-3 TRBV5-1 . . CASRFQGGTDTQYF TGCGCCAGCCGCTTTCAGGGTGGCACAGATACGCAGTATTTT
TRBJ2-2 TRBV5-1 . . CASSLRTDTGELFF TGCGCCAGCAGCTTGAGGACAGACACCGGGGAGCTGTTTTTT
TRBJ2-3 TRBV3-1 . . CASSFPGVSGTDTQYF TGTGCCAGCAGCTTCCCGGGGGTTTCAGGGACAGATACGCAGTATTTT
TRBJ1-4 TRBV5-5 . . CASSLEGVPNEKLFF TGTGCCAGCAGCTTGGAGGGGGTCCCTAATGAAAAACTGTTTTTT
TRBJ2-1 TRBV7-2 . few CASSLRALFNEQFF TGTGCCAGCAGCCTCCGGGCGTTATTCAATGAGCAGTTCTTC
TRBJ1-1 TRBV7-8 . few CASSPLVGGPTRAQNTEAFF TGTGCCAGCAGCCCACTAGTGGGGGGGCCTACTAGGGCCCAGAACACTGAAGCTTTCTTT
TRBJ2-2 TRBV5-1 . few CASSLVWTGELFF TGCGCCAGCAGCTTGGTCTGGACCGGGGAGCTGTTTTTT
TRBJ1-1 TRBV20-1 . . CSVPRGDTEAFF TGCAGTGTCCCGAGGGGGGATACTGAAGCTTTCTTT
TRBJ1-1 TRBV5-1 . few CASSLGGIEAFF TGCGCCAGCAGCTTGGGAGGGATAGAAGCTTTCTTT
TRBJ1-6 TRBV20-1 . . CSARRETGSSYNSPLHF TGCAGTGCTAGAAGGGAGACGGGGAGCTCCTATAATTCACCCCTCCACTTT
TRBJ1-2 TRBV29-1 . few CSVESAGNYGYTF TGCAGCGTTGAAAGCGCGGGTAACTATGGCTACACCTTC
TRBJ2-1 TRBV20-1 . . CSARDGVRADGKFF TGCAGTGCTAGAGATGGGGTTCGGGCAGATGGCAAGTTCTTC
TRBJ1-6 TRBV14 . many CASSQGREYSPLHF TGTGCCAGCAGCCAAGGGAGGGAGTATTCACCCCTCCACTTT
TRBJ2-3 TRBV30 TRBD2 . CAWSGLAGDTQYF TGTGCCTGGAGTGGACTAGCGGGAGATACGCAGTATTTT